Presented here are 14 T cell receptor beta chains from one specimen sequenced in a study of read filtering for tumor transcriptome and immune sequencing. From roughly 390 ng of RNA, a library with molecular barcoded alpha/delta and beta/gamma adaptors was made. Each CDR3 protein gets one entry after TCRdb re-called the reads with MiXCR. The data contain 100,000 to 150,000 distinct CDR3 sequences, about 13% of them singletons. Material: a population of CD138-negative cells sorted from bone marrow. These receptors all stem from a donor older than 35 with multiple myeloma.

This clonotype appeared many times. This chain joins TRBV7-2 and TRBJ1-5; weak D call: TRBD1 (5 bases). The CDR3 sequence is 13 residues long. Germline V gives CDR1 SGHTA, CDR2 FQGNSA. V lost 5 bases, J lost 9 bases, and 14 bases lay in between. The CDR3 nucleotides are TGTGCCAGCAGCCCCGCGGGGGGTCGGCCCCAGCATTTT. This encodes CASSPAGGRPQHF. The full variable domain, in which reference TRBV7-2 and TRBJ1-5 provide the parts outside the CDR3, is GAGVSQSPSNKVTEKGKDVELRCDPISGHTALYWYRQSLGQGLEFLIYFQGNSAPDKSGLPSDRFSAERTGGSVSTLTIQRTQQEDSAVYLCASSPAGGRPQHFGDGTRLSIL.

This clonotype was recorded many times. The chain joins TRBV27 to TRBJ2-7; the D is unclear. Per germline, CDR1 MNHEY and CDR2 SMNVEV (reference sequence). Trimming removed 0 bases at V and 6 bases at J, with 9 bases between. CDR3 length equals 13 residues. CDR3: CASSLSPRAEQYF. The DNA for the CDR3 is TGTGCCAGCAGTTTATCCCCTAGGGCCGAGCAGTACTTC.

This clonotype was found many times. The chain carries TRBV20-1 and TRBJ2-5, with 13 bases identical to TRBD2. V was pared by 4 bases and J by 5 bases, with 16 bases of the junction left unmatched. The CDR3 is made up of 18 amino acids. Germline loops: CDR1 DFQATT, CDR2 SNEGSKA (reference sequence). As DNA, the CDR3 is TGCAGTGCTAAGTCACTAGCGGGAGGGCGGTGGAGCGGGGAGACCCAGTACTTC. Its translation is CSAKSLAGGRWSGETQYF.

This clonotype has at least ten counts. Written as DNA, the CDR3 is TGTGCCAGAGGGGACGAAAACACTGAAGCTTTCTTT. This encodes CARGDENTEAFF. The chain couples TRBV2 to TRBJ1-1, with a possible D match to TRBD1 (5 bases). This CDR3 is 12 amino acids long. Germline lookup yields CDR1 SNHLY and CDR2 FYNNEI. Deletions cut 9 bases from V and 2 bases from J, with 10 bases between.

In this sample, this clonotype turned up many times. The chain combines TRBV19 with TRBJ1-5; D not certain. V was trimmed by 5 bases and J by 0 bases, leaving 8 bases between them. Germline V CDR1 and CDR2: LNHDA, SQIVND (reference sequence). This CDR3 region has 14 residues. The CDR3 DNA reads TGTGCCAGTAGTCCCGATTATAGCAATCAGCCCCAGCATTTT. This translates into CASSPDYSNQPQHF.

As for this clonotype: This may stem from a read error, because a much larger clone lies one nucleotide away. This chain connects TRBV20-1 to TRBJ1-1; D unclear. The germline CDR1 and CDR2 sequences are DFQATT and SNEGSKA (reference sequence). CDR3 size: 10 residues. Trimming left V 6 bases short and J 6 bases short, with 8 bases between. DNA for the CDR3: TGCAGTGCCTCTATGGCTGAAGCTTTCTTT. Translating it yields CSASMAEAFF.

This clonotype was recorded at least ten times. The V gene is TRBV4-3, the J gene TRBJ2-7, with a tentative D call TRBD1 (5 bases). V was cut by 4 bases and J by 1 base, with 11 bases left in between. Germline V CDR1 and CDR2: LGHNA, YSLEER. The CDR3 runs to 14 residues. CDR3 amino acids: CASSPRPGSYEQYF. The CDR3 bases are TGCGCCAGCAGCCCGCGGCCAGGGTCCTACGAGCAGTACTTC.

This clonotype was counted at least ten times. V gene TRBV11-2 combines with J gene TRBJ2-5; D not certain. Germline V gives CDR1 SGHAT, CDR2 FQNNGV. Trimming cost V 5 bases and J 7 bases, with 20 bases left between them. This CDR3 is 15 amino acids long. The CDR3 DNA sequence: TGTGCCAGCAGCCCGTACCCCGATCTCCCCGTGACCCAGTACTTC. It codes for CASSPYPDLPVTQYF.

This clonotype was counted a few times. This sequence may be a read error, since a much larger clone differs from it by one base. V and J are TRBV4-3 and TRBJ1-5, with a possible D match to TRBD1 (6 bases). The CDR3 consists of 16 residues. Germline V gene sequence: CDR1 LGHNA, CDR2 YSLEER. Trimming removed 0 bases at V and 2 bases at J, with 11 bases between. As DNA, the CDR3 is TGCGCCAGCAGCCAAGAAACAGGGTCTGGCAATCAGCCCCAGCATTTT. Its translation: CASSQETGSGNQPQHF.

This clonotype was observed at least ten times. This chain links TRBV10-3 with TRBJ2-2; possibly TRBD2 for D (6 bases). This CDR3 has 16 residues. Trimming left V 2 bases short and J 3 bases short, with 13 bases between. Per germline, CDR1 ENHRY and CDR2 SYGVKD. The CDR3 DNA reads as TGTGCCATCAGTGAGGGGCAGCGGGCCGACACCGGGGAGCTGTTTTTT. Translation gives CAISEGQRADTGELFF.

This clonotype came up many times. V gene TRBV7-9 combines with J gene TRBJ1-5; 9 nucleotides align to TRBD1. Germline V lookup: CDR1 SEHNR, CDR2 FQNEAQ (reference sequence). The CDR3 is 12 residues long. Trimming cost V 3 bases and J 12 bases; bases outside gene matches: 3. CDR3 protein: CASSFTGGGQHF. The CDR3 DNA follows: TGTGCCAGCAGCTTTACAGGGGGCGGCCAGCATTTT.

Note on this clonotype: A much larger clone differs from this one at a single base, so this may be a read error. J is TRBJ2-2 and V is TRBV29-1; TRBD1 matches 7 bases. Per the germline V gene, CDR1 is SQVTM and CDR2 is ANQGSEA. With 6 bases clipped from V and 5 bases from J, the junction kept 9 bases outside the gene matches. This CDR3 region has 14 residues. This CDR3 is CSVVIQGQTGELFF. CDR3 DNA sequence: TGCAGCGTCGTTATACAGGGGCAAACCGGGGAGCTGTTTTTT.

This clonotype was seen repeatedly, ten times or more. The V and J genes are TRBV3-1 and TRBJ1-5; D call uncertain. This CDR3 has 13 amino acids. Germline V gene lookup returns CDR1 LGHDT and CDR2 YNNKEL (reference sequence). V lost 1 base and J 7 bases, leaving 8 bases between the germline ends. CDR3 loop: CASSQGQEQPQHF. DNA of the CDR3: TGTGCCAGCAGCCAAGGGCAGGAGCAGCCCCAGCATTTT.

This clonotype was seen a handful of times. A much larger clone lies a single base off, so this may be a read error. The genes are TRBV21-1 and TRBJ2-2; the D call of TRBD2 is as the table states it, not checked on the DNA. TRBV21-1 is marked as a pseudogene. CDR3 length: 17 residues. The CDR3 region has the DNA TGTGCCAGCAGCAAAGATAGGAGGATTAGTAACACCGGGGAGCTGTTTTTT. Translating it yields CASSKDRRISNTGELFF.